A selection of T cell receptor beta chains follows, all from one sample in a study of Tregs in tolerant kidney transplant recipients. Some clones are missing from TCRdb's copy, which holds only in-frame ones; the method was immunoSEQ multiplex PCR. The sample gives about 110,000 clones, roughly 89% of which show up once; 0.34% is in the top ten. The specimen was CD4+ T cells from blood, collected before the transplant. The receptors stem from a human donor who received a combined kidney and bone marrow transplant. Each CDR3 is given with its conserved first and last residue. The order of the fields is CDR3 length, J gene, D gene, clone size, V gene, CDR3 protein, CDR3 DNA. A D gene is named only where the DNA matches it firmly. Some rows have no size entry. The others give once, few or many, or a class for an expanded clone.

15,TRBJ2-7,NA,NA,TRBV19,CASRSASRGTYEQYF,TGTGCCAGTAGATCCGCGTCCCGGGGGACCTACGAGCAGTACTTC
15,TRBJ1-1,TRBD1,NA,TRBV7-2,CASSPPTGLNTEAFF,TGTGCCAGCAGTCCCCCGACAGGGCTGAACACTGAAGCTTTCTTT
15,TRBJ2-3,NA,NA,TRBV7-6,CASSARTASTDTQYF,TGTGCCAGCAGCGCACGGACAGCTAGCACAGATACGCAGTATTTT
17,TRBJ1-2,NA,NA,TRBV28,CASSLSDSRRKKVGYTF,TGTGCCAGCAGTCTCTCGGACAGCCGAAGGAAAAAAGTCGGCTACACCTTC
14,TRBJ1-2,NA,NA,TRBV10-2,CASSEGGRGRGYTF,TGCGCCAGCAGTGAAGGGGGGCGCGGGAGAGGCTACACCTTC
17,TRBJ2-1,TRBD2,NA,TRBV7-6,CASSLAGRLAGMNEQFF,TGTGCCAGCAGCTTAGCGGGTAGGCTAGCGGGAATGAATGAGCAGTTCTTC
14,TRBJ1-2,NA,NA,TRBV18,CASSPTLEGEGYTF,TGTGCCAGCTCACCCACGCTCGAGGGCGAGGGCTACACCTTC
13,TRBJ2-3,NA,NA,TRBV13,CASSSPGTDTQYF,TGTGCCAGCAGCTCCCCAGGCACAGATACGCAGTATTTT
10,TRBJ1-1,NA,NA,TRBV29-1,CSVERDEAFF,TGCAGCGTTGAACGGGATGAAGCTTTCTTT
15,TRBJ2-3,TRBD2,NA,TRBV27,CASSLLGLATDTQYF,TGTGCCAGCAGTTTGCTCGGACTAGCTACAGATACGCAGTATTTT
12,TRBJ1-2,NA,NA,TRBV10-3,CAISETDYGYTF,TGTGCCATCAGTGAGACAGACTATGGCTACACCTTC
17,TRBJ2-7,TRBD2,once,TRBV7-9,CASSLVVGGGEFYEQYF,TGTGCCAGCAGCTTAGTGGTCGGTGGGGGGGAATTCTACGAGCAGTACTTC
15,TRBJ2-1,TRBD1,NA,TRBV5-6,CASSLGQGAARQKLF,TGTGCCAGCAGCTTAGGACAGGGGGCCGCTAGGCAAAAGCTCTTC
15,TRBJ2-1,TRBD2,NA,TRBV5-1,CASSLGTSGSAEQFF,TGCGCCAGCAGCTTGGGGACTAGCGGGAGCGCTGAGCAGTTCTTC
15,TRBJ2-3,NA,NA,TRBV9,CASSGGRGYLDTQYF,TGTGCCAGCAGCGGGGGTCGGGGGTATCTAGATACGCAGTATTTT
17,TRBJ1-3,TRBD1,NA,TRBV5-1,CASSLEGQGLSGNTIYF,TGCGCCAGCAGCTTGGAGGGACAGGGGCTCTCTGGAAACACCATATATTTT
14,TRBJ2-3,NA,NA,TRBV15,CATSGTRFTDTQYF,TGTGCCACCAGTGGAACTAGGTTCACAGATACGCAGTATTTT
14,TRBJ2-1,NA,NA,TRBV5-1,CASSLGSLENEQFF,TGCGCCAGCAGCTTGGGGTCGCTGGAGAATGAGCAGTTCTTC
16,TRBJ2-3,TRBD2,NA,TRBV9,CASSVGASGRGDTQYF,TGTGCCAGCAGCGTAGGTGCTAGCGGGAGGGGGGATACGCAGTATTTT
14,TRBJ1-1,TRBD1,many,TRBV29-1,CSVMRQGLNTEAFF,TGCAGCGTTATGCGACAGGGACTGAACACTGAAGCTTTCTTT
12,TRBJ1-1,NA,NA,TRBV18,CASSPGNTEAFF,TGTGCCAGCTCACCAGGCAACACTGAAGCTTTCTTT
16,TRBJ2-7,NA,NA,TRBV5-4,CASSFELTSLNYEQYF,TGTGCCAGCAGCTTTGAGTTGACTAGTCTAAACTACGAGCAGTACTTC
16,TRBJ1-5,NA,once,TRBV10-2,CASSEAGGLSNQPQHF,TGCGCCAGCAGTGAGGCCGGGGGGCTTAGCAATCAGCCCCAGCATTTT
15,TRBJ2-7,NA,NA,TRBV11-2,CASSKAFSGSYEQYF,TGTGCCAGCAGCAAAGCCTTTAGCGGCTCCTACGAGCAGTACTTC
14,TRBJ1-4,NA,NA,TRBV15,CATAGQRPNEKLFF,TGTGCCACCGCAGGACAGCGACCTAATGAAAAACTGTTTTTT
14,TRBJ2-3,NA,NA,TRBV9,CASSPFPRADTQYF,TGTGCCAGCAGCCCCTTTCCTCGCGCAGATACGCAGTATTTT
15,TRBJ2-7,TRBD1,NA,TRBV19,CASSMSQGASYEQYF,TGTGCCAGTAGTATGTCGCAGGGGGCGTCCTACGAGCAGTACTTC
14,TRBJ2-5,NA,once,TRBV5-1,CASSPAHSGETQYF,TGCGCCAGCAGCCCGGCTCACTCGGGGGAGACCCAGTACTTC
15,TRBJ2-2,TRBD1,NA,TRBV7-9,CASRATGANTGELFF,TGTGCCAGCAGGGCGACAGGGGCGAACACCGGGGAGCTGTTTTTT
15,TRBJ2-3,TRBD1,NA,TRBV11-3,CASSLRQGTTDTQYF,TGTGCCAGCAGCTTAAGACAGGGCACAACAGATACGCAGTATTTT
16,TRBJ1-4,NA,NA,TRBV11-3,CASSGRGKPLLEKLFF,TGTGCCAGCAGCGGGCGCGGGAAGCCACTACTAGAAAAACTGTTTTTT
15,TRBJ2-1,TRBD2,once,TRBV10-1,CASSESAGGPSEQFF,TGCGCCAGCAGTGAGTCGGCGGGAGGGCCATCTGAGCAGTTCTTC
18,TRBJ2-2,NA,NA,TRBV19,CASSTFRRGASGTGELFF,TGTGCCAGTAGTACGTTTCGCCGGGGGGCCTCGGGCACCGGGGAGCTGTTTTTT
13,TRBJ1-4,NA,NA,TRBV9,CASSVVQGEKLFF,TGTGCCAGCAGCGTAGTCCAGGGTGAAAAACTGTTTTTT
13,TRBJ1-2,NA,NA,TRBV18,CASSPLSYYGYTF,TGTGCCAGCTCACCACTCTCCTACTATGGCTACACCTTC
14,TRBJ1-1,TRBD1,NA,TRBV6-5,CASSTTGGVTEAFF,TGTGCCAGCAGTACTACAGGGGGCGTCACTGAAGCTTTCTTT
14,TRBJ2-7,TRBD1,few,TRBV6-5,CASSKQGGSYEQYF,TGTGCCAGCAGTAAACAGGGGGGCTCCTACGAGCAGTACTTC
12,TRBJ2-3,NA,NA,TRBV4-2,CASSHSVDTQYF,TGTGCCAGCAGCCATTCAGTGGATACGCAGTATTTT